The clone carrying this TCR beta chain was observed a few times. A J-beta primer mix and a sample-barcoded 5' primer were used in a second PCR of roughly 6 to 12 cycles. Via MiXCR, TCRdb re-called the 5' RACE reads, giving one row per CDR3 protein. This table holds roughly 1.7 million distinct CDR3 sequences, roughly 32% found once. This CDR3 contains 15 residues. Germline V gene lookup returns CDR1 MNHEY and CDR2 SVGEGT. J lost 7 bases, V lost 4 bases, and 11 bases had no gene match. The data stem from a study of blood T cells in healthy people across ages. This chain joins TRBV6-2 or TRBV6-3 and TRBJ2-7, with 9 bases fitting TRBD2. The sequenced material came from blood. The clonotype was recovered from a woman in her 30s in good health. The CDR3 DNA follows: TGTGCCAGCAGTTTCCCGGCTAGCGGGATCGATGAGCAGTACTTC. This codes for CASSFPASGIDEQYF.